This TCR beta chain comes out of a study of control samples from healthy donors and cancer patients. Assay: immunoSEQ multiplex PCR; the TCRdb copy retains only in-frame clones and omits some. The sample includes roughly 450,000 clones, 75% to 95% of them seen just once. The CDR3 extends over 11 amino acids. The V gene lost 3 bases and the J gene lost 8 bases, with 8 bases spanning the gap. Germline V CDR1 and CDR2: DFQATT, SNEGSKA (reference sequence). This rearrangement joins TRBV20-1 to TRBJ2-1, with D possibly being TRBD2 (6 bases). The TCR sequence derives from a man aged 35 to 55 with head and neck cancer. The sample taken for sequencing was PBMCs. The CDR3 is CSARGLDEQFF. The CDR3 bases are TGCAGTGCTAGGGGACTGGATGAGCAGTTCTTC.